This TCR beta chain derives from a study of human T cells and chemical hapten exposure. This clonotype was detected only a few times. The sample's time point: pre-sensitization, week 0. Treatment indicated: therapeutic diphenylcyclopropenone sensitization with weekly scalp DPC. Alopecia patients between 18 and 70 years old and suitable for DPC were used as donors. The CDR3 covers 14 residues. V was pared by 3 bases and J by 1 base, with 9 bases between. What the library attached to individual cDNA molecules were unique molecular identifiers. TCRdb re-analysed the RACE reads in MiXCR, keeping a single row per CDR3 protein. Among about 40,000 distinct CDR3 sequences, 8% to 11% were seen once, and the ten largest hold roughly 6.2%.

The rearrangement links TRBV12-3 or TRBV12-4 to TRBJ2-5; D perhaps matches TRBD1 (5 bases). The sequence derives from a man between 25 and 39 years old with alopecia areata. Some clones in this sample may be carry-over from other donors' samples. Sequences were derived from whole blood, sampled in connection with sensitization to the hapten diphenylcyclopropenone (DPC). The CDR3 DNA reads TGTGCCAGCAGTTTTACAGGAACCCAAGAGACCCAGTACTTC. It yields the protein CASSFTGTQETQYF.